This T cell receptor beta chain comes out of a study of shared clonotypes between healthy human individuals. TCRdb keeps only in-frame clones here, not all; method: immunoSEQ multiplex PCR. The sample gives about 490,000 clones, around three quarters of which show up once; approximately 12% is in the top ten. The germline V gene encodes CDR1 ENHRY and CDR2 SYGVKD. The CDR3 is 19 amino acids. V lost 2 bases to trimming and J lost 2 bases; unmatched junction nucleotides: 14. This clone was detected a few times. The TCR was taken from a woman between 40 and 50 years old in good health. Some clones in this sample may be carry-over from other donors' samples. The chain carries TRBV10-3 and TRBJ1-5, with TRBD1 matching 8 bases. The sequencing input was PBMCs. CDR3 in DNA: TGTGCCATCAGTGAGAATCCAGGGGGCCGCCTCCTCGGCAATCAGCCCCAGCATTTT. Protein: CAISENPGGRLLGNQPQHF.